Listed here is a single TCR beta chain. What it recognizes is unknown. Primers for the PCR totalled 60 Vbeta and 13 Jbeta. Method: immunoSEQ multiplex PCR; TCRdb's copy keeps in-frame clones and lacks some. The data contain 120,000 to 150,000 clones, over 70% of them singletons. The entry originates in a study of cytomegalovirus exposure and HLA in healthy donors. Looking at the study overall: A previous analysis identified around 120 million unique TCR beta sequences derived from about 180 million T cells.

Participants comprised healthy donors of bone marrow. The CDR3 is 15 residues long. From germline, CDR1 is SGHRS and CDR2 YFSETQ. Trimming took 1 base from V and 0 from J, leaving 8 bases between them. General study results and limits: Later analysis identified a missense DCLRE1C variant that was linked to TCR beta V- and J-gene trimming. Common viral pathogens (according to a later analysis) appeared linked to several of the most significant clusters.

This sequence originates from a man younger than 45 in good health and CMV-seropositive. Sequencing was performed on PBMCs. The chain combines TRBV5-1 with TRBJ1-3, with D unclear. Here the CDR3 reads CASSLMSSSGNTIYF. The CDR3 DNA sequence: TGCGCCAGCAGCTTGATGTCGAGCTCTGGAAACACCATATATTTT.